These 20 T cell receptor beta chains share one sample of origin, sequenced in a study of blood T cell repertoires in COVID-19. Method: immunoSEQ multiplex PCR; TCRdb's copy keeps in-frame clones and lacks some. In the table there are fewer than 450,000 clones, more than 75% of which are singletons. The sequencing sample was made of PBMCs or T cells enriched from blood (not recorded which). The receptors stem from a young woman who had recovered from COVID-19.

The count of this clone is one. The chain employs TRBV3-1 (or the pseudogene TRBV3-2) and TRBJ1-6; D remains unclear. Germline V CDR1 and CDR2: LGHDT, YNNKEL (reference sequence). Trimming left V 4 bases short and J 1 base short, with 14 bases between. This CDR3 comprises 17 residues. CDR3 sequence reads: CASSRASAGSYNSPLHF. CDR3 in DNA: TGTGCCAGCAGCCGAGCCAGTGCAGGTTCCTATAATTCACCCCTCCACTTT.

This clone was found a few times. CDR3 nucleotide sequence: TGTGCCAGCAGCGGGGGAATTGGACAGGGCCATAGCAATCAGCCCCAGCATTTT. Encoded protein: CASSGGIGQGHSNQPQHF. The genes are TRBV5-8 and TRBJ1-5; 8 nucleotides align to TRBD1. V trimming: 4 bases; J trimming: 0 bases; junction bases outside the gene matches: 12. Germline assignment: CDR1 SGHTS and CDR2 YDEGEE. The CDR3 sequence is 18 residues long.

For this clone: At one end the junction does not follow the germline gene, possibly because of a read error. The V gene is TRBV7-7, the J gene TRBJ2-3, with 14 bases aligning to TRBD2. Germline V lookup: CDR1 SSHAT, CDR2 FNYEAQ (reference sequence). This CDR3 has 17 residues. In DNA form, the CDR3 reads TGTGCTAGCAGCTTCCTGACTAGCGGGGGGGCCGCAGATACGCAGTATTTT. This sequence encodes CASSFLTSGGAADTQYF.

The chain combines TRBV6-5 with TRBJ1-2, with 7 bases identical to TRBD1. V trimming: 8 bases; J trimming: 8 bases; junction bases outside the gene matches: 5. The CDR3 contains 11 residues. CDR1 is MNHEY, CDR2 SVGAGI, per germline. CDR3 protein: CASVTGDGYTF. CDR3 DNA sequence: TGTGCCAGCGTAACAGGGGACGGCTACACCTTC.

The chain employs TRBV2 and TRBJ2-5; 11 bases line up with TRBD1. The length of the CDR3 is 14 residues. Losses at the gene ends were 9 bases for V and 7 bases for J; bases not matched to a gene: 10. The germline V gene encodes CDR1 SNHLY and CDR2 FYNNEI. The CDR3 nucleotides read TGTGCCAGGGGGACAGGGGGTTACACGGGGACCCAGTACTTC. Translating gives CARGTGGYTGTQYF.

This sequence joins TRBV5-6 and TRBJ2-1, with 9 bases identical to TRBD2. The ends lost 0 bases at V and 4 bases at J; junction bases unmatched: 5. CDR1 and CDR2 from the germline V gene are SGHDT and YYEEEE. This CDR3 has 16 amino acids. The CDR3 here is CASSLAKAGGYNEQFF. CDR3 DNA sequence: TGTGCCAGCAGCTTGGCCAAAGCGGGGGGTTACAATGAGCAGTTCTTC.

The genes are TRBV2 and TRBJ1-5, with 7 nucleotides matching TRBD1. This CDR3 has 16 residues. The ends lost 6 bases at V and 7 bases at J; junction bases unmatched: 15. The V gene's germline CDR1 is SNHLY and CDR2 FYNNEI. CDR3 in DNA: TGTGCCAGCAGGGGTCACAGGGGCCCAGGGTTGCAGCCCCAGCATTTT. Translated, it gives CASRGHRGPGLQPQHF.

The rearrangement joins TRBV10-3 to TRBJ1-2; 12 nucleotides align to TRBD1. V was clipped by 6 bases and J by 4 bases; unmatched bases: 15. Germline V gene lookup returns CDR1 ENHRY and CDR2 SYGVKD. There are 18 residues in the CDR3. The CDR3 region is CAISPSPGTGGVSYGYTF. CDR3 bases: TGTGCCATCAGCCCCTCTCCCGGGACAGGGGGCGTCAGCTATGGCTACACCTTC.

This clone has more than one count but fewer than ten. The chain couples TRBV7-9 to TRBJ1-2, with 9 bases aligning to TRBD1. There are 15 residues in the CDR3. Germline V gene lookup returns CDR1 SEHNR and CDR2 FQNEAQ (reference sequence). V lost 10 bases to trimming and J lost 4 bases; unmatched junction nucleotides: 13. This CDR3 is CAITPGTGIFYGYTF. CDR3 sequence (DNA): TGTGCCATAACCCCCGGGACAGGGATCTTCTATGGCTACACCTTC. The full variable domain, in which reference TRBV7-9 and TRBJ1-2 provide the parts outside the CDR3, is DTGVSQNPRHKITKRGQNVTFRCDPISEHNRLYWYRQTLGQGPEFLTYFQNEAQLEKSRLLSDRFSAERPKGSFSTLEIQRTEQGDSAMYLCAITPGTGIFYGYTFGSGTRLTVV.

The rearrangement links TRBV30 to TRBJ2-1; 9 nucleotides match TRBD1. CDR3 length: 15 residues. With V trimmed by 5 bases and J by 0 bases, 5 bases remained unmatched. Per the germline V gene, CDR1 is GTSNPN and CDR2 is SVGIG (reference sequence). CDR3 region: CAWGTGMSSYNEQFF. The CDR3 DNA follows: TGTGCCTGGGGGACAGGGATGAGCTCCTACAATGAGCAGTTCTTC.

The chain links TRBV12-3 or TRBV12-4 to TRBJ2-7, with 9 positions matching TRBD2. Trimming at V came to 7 bases and at J to 7 bases, leaving 2 bases not matched to a gene. The CDR3 runs 11 residues. DNA for the CDR3: TGTGCCAGCACCAGCGGGAGGGAGCAGTACTTC. It translates to CASTSGREQYF.

The chain recombines TRBV4-1 with TRBJ2-1; weak D call: TRBD2 (5 bases). The CDR3 covers 16 residues. Germline CDR1 and CDR2: MGHRA and YSYEKL. Trimming removed 0 bases at V and 0 bases at J, with 9 bases between. The CDR3 sequence is CASSQEPGSSYNEQFF. The CDR3, as DNA: TGCGCCAGCAGCCAAGAGCCGGGGAGCTCCTACAATGAGCAGTTCTTC.

J is TRBJ2-1 and V is TRBV5-4, with 11 bases that match TRBD2. Trimming removed 0 bases from V and 5 bases from J; junction bases left unmatched: 4. The germline V gene encodes CDR1 SGHNT and CDR2 YYREEE (reference sequence). CDR3 length equals 16 residues. Written as DNA, the CDR3 is TGTGCCAGCAGCTTGGCCATGACTAGCGGGGACAATGAGCAGTTCTTC. Protein sequence: CASSLAMTSGDNEQFF. Looking up the rest from reference TRBV5-4 and TRBJ2-1 gives the full variable domain: ETGVTQSPTHLIKTRGQQVTLRCSSQSGHNTVSWYQQALGQGPQFIFQYYREEENGRGNFPPRFSGLQFPNYSSELNVNALELDDSALYLCASSLAMTSGDNEQFFGPGTRLTVL.

The chain combines TRBV7-2 with TRBJ1-2, with TRBD1 matching 9 bases. The CDR3 is 13 residues long. J lost 9 bases, V lost 5 bases, and 7 bases had no gene match. Germline CDR1 and CDR2: SGHTA and FQGNSA. CDR3 loop: CASSPGQGLRYTF. CDR3 nucleotide sequence: TGTGCCAGCAGCCCTGGACAGGGGCTTCGCTACACCTTC.

The chain recombines TRBV29-1 with TRBJ2-7; TRBD1 aligns across 12 bases. J gave up 5 bases and V 6 bases, and 5 bases lay outside the gene matches. Germline loops: CDR1 SQVTM, CDR2 ANQGSEA. The CDR3 length is 13 residues. DNA for the CDR3: TGCAGCGTATACGGGACAGGGGGCGACGAGCAGTACTTC. Its protein product is CSVYGTGGDEQYF.

The CDR3 DNA reads TGCAGCGGGGGGGGGCCCCCCTACAATGAGCAGTTCTTC. Amino acids: CSGGGPPYNEQFF. The J gene is TRBJ2-1, the V gene TRBV29-1; tentative D call: TRBD2 (7 bases). Deletions cut 7 bases from V and 2 bases from J, with 12 bases between. The CDR3 consists of 13 residues. Germline V lookup: CDR1 SQVTM, CDR2 ANQGSEA.

The chain combines TRBV7-2 with TRBJ2-3, with D unclear. The ends were cut back, 2 bases at V and 5 bases at J, with 2 bases in the middle. Per the germline V gene, CDR1 is SGHTA and CDR2 is FQGNSA. The CDR3 consists of 11 residues. CDR3 amino acids: CASSLQDTQYF. The CDR3 nucleotides read TGTGCCAGCAGCTTACAAGATACGCAGTATTTT. Together with reference TRBV7-2 and TRBJ2-3, the CDR3 gives the full variable domain: GAGVSQSPSNKVTEKGKDVELRCDPISGHTALYWYRQSLGQGLEFLIYFQGNSAPDKSGLPSDRFSAERTGGSVSTLTIQRTQQEDSAVYLCASSLQDTQYFGPGTRLTVL.

This sequence joins TRBV6-5 and TRBJ1-1; D is uncertain. Germline CDR1 MNHEY, CDR2 SVGAGI. The CDR3 contains 13 residues. Trimming removed 7 bases from V and 3 bases from J, with 12 bases in between. This CDR3 is CASINVGDTEAFF. The CDR3 coding sequence is TGTGCCAGCATTAACGTGGGAGACACTGAAGCTTTCTTT.

The chain links TRBV28 to TRBJ1-1, with D hard to call. Germline V gene lookup returns CDR1 MDHEN and CDR2 SYDVKM. The CDR3 runs 14 residues. V dropped 6 bases and J dropped 1 base, with 12 bases sitting between them. The DNA of the CDR3 is TGTGCCAGCAGCAAATTCCGGGGGAACACTGAAGCTTTCTTT. This translates into CASSKFRGNTEAFF. Using reference TRBV28 and TRBJ1-1 for the parts outside the CDR3, the full variable domain is DVKVTQSSRYLVKRTGEKVFLECVQDMDHENMFWYRQDPGLGLRLIYFSYDVKMKEKGDIPEGYSVSREKKERFSLILESASTNQTSMYLCASSKFRGNTEAFFGQGTRLTVV.

V is TRBV5-1 and J is TRBJ2-4; 8 bases line up with TRBD1. There are 13 residues in the CDR3. Germline V gene data show CDR1 as SGHRS and CDR2 as YFSETQ. The ends lost 10 bases at V and 6 bases at J; junction bases unmatched: 9. CDR3: CAYGATGVNIQYF. The CDR3, as DNA: TGCGCCTATGGGGCGACAGGGGTAAACATTCAGTACTTC.